This T cell receptor beta chain was sequenced in a study of T cell repertoires in cytomegalovirus infection (dated by TCRdb to about 2019). With respect to the entire study: Alongside well-studied HLA-B-restricted epitopes, the peptide stimulations were aimed at recently identified HLA-C-restricted CMV epitopes, whose presentation resists viral immunomodulation. Because public TCR beta signatures pointed to carriage of CMV infection together with the matching HLA type, the HLA type of each donor mattered for the analysis.

Study-wide conclusions, independent of this receptor: The ex vivo response was dominated by HLA-C-restricted CMV-specific TCR beta clonotypes, which also provided the single most frequent clonotype in two of eight donors. In both this cohort and an independent roughly 350-donor cohort, the cumulative frequency of public TCR beta family members distinguished carriers of CMV infection plus the relevant HLA type.

As to this clonotype: Its antigen specificity is not known. No base quality values were provided; no much bigger clone lies one nucleotide off.

Interpreted using the paper, the treatment or condition label stands for: in vitro stimulation with specific CMV peptide epitopes to enrich CMV-specific T cells. The reads were generated on an Illumina HiSeq 1500. The raw public reads went through TCRdb reprocessing: fastp at Q25, MiXCR clone calling, in-frame beta chains kept. Every distinct CDR3 protein forms one entry, paired with its most common genes and DNA. In this sample the table shows 700,000 to 950,000 distinct CDR3 sequences, 32% of which occur a single time. Around 11% of the sample is taken by the ten largest. For CDR1 and CDR2, the germline V gene lists SGHAT and FQNNGV. Spanning cysteine to phenylalanine, the CDR3 consists of 15 amino acids. Only the CDR3 DNA is retained, 45 bases long and in frame from the first base. Trimming leaves V shorter by 5 bases and J shorter by 4 bases, with the junction holding 9 bases beyond the gene matches.

This TCR derives from a human donor in good health (CMV status not recorded). Some clones in this sample may be carry-over from other donors' samples. The rearranged segments are TRBV11-2 and TRBJ2-5; TRBD1 aligns with 8 central bases. Sample: cultured CD8+ T cells from PBMCs, taken from culture after CMV antigen stimulation. The CDR3 region has the sequence CASSGGQGRGETQYF. The nucleotides read TGTGCCAGCAGCGGTGGACAGGGTCGAGGAGAGACCCAGTACTTC.